The 16 T cell receptor beta chains below were found in one sample sequenced in a study of T cells in Graves' hyperthyroidism and ophthalmopathy. Amplification targeted TCR beta CDR3 regions from RNA transcripts. First-round RT-PCR with HTBI primers amplified the TCR CDR3 region. MiXCR, applied by TCRdb to the multiplex PCR reads, yields one record per CDR3 protein. The data show 530,000 or so distinct CDR3 sequences, 15% to 20% seen once. The sequenced sample consisted of blood. All receptors derive from a woman under 30 with Graves' ophthalmopathy.

This clonotype was observed a few times. The gene calls are TRBV6-1 and TRBJ2-3; TRBD2 aligns across 7 bases. The CDR3 is 16 residues long. V shed 7 bases and J 3 bases; nucleotides not matched to a gene: 13. Germline assignment: CDR1 MNHNS and CDR2 SASEGT. CDR3 protein: CASNPRGPSGTDTQYF. DNA of the CDR3: TGTGCCAGCAATCCCCGGGGCCCTAGCGGAACAGATACGCAGTATTTT.

This clonotype was counted many times. The rearrangement uses TRBV30 and TRBJ2-3, with D perhaps TRBD1 (6 bases). CDR1 and CDR2 from the germline V gene are GTSNPN and SVGIG (reference sequence). V shed 2 bases and J shed 6 bases, with 9 bases lying between them. The CDR3 consists of 12 residues. CDR3 sequence: CAWSRGSDTQYF. The CDR3 coding sequence is TGTGCCTGGAGTAGGGGGTCCGATACGCAGTATTTT. Based on the CDR3 plus reference TRBV30 and TRBJ2-3, the full variable domain is SQTIHQWPATLVQPVGSPLSLECTVEGTSNPNLYWYRQAAGRGLQLLFYSVGIGQISSEVPQNLSASRPQDRQFILSSKKLLLSDSGFYLCAWSRGSDTQYFGPGTRLTVL.

In this sample, this clonotype turned up many times. The V and J genes are TRBV2 and TRBJ2-6; D possibly corresponds to TRBD1 (6 bases). Trimming took off 6 bases at V and 9 bases at J, with 15 bases between the two ends. Germline assignment: CDR1 SNHLY and CDR2 FYNNEI. CDR3 size: 14 residues. The CDR3 reads CASRSNRVVNVLTF. In DNA, the CDR3 is TGTGCCAGCAGGAGTAACAGGGTGGTCAACGTCCTGACTTTC.

The chain is built from TRBV6-6 and TRBJ2-5; TRBD2 matches at 11 bases. Unmatched junction bases numbered 0, after V lost 0 bases and J lost 3 bases. Germline loops: CDR1 MNHNY, CDR2 SVGAGI (reference sequence). The CDR3 loop spans 15 amino acids. CDR3 region: CASSYSGLAEETQYF. CDR3 sequence (DNA): TGTGCCAGCAGTTACTCGGGACTAGCGGAAGAGACCCAGTACTTC.

This sequence joins TRBV12-5 and TRBJ1-2; the match to TRBD1 covers 10 bases. V lost 5 bases, J lost 4 bases, and 7 bases stayed unmatched. The CDR3 loop spans 15 amino acids. The germline V gene encodes CDR1 LGHNT and CDR2 FRNRAP. CDR3 sequence (DNA): TGTGCTAGTGGTCCACAGACAGGGGGCTCCTATGGCTACACCTTC. Translating it yields CASGPQTGGSYGYTF. The full variable domain, rest sourced from reference TRBV12-5 and TRBJ1-2, is DARVTQTPRHKVTEMGQEVTMRCQPILGHNTVFWYRQTMMQGLELLAYFRNRAPLDDSGMPKDRFSAEMPDATLATLKIQPSEPRDSAVYFCASGPQTGGSYGYTFGSGTRLTVV.

V usage is TRBV5-4 and J usage is TRBJ1-4; D is ambiguous. This CDR3 is 16 amino acids long. Germline loops: CDR1 SGHNT, CDR2 YYREEE (reference sequence). V was trimmed by 0 bases and J by 0 bases, leaving 9 bases between them. DNA for the CDR3: TGTGCCAGCAGCTTGGGACCCGGAGCAACTAATGAAAAACTGTTTTTT. It translates to CASSLGPGATNEKLFF.

The V call is TRBV5-8, the J call TRBJ2-7; 7 bases agree with TRBD1. The V gene's germline CDR1 is SGHTS and CDR2 YDEGEE. V lost 4 bases to trimming and J lost 6 bases; unmatched junction nucleotides: 7. The CDR3 length is 13 residues. The CDR3: CASSPTGTAEQYF. CDR3 bases: TGTGCCAGCAGCCCAACAGGGACAGCCGAGCAGTACTTC.

The rearrangement uses TRBV6-1 and TRBJ2-3; no firm D call. CDR3 length: 13 amino acids. The V end was cut by 5 bases, the J end by 4 bases, with 10 bases between. Germline loops: CDR1 MNHNS, CDR2 SASEGT. CDR3 loop: CASSSPPPDTQYF. The CDR3 DNA reads TGTGCCAGCAGTTCTCCCCCTCCAGATACGCAGTATTTT.

The chain uses TRBV10-2 and TRBJ1-6; no clear D gene. The V gene lost 2 bases and the J gene lost 7 bases, with 6 bases spanning the gap. CDR3 length equals 13 residues. Looked up from germline, CDR1 is WSHSY and CDR2 is SAAADI. CDR3 in amino acids: CASSEPTNSPLHF. For the CDR3, the DNA is TGCGCCAGCAGTGAGCCTACCAATTCACCCCTCCACTTT.

There are a few counts of this clonotype. This chain joins TRBV27 and TRBJ2-3, with D hard to call. CDR1 MNHEY and CDR2 SMNVEV come from the germline V gene (reference sequence). The CDR3 covers 12 residues. With 7 bases removed from V and 5 bases from J, the gap between germline ends came to 10 bases. The chain's CDR3 is CASTDKEDTQYF. CDR3 bases: TGTGCCAGCACCGACAAGGAAGATACGCAGTATTTT.

This clonotype appeared a few times. V and J are TRBV12-3 or TRBV12-4 and TRBJ2-5, with D possibly matching TRBD2 (5 bases). Trimming pared 4 bases from V and 5 bases from J, leaving 8 bases between. This CDR3 has 12 residues. Written as DNA, the CDR3 is TGTGCCAGCAGTTCTAGGAGGGAGACCCAGTACTTC. As protein: CASSSRRETQYF.

The chain is built from TRBV4-1 and TRBJ1-4, with D unclear. Per the germline V gene, CDR1 is MGHRA and CDR2 is YSYEKL. The CDR3 length is 13 residues. Trimming removed 8 bases from V and 8 bases from J, with 15 bases in between. CDR3 coding DNA: TGCGCCAGCCGTATAACCCCTCCGGAAAAACTGTTTTTT. Translated, it gives CASRITPPEKLFF.

This clonotype was seen repeatedly, ten times or more. The V and J genes are TRBV11-2 and TRBJ1-6, with 9 bases fitting TRBD1. CDR1 is SGHAT and CDR2 is FQNNGV in the germline V gene. V was pared by 4 bases and J by 7 bases, with 8 bases of the junction left unmatched. The CDR3 extends over 16 amino acids. CDR3 in amino acids: CASSSYRDRANSPLHF. The CDR3 bases are TGTGCCAGCAGCTCCTACCGGGACAGGGCAAATTCACCCCTCCACTTT. Full variable domain (remainder filled in from reference TRBV11-2 and TRBJ1-6): EAGVAQSPRYKIIEKRQSVAFWCNPISGHATLYWYQQILGQGPKLLIQFQNNGVVDDSQLPKDRFSAERLKGVDSTLKIQPAKLEDSAVYLCASSSYRDRANSPLHFGNGTRLTVT.

This clonotype was detected ten times or more. The DNA of the CDR3 is TGTGCCAGCAGTGAATTGAGTCGCTATGGCTACACCTTC. Protein product: CASSELSRYGYTF. The rearrangement links TRBV2 to TRBJ1-2, with unresolved D. This CDR3 comprises 13 residues. CDR1 and CDR2 from the germline V gene are SNHLY and FYNNEI. Trimming removed 2 bases from V and 4 bases from J, with 8 bases in between. The full variable domain, with the rest looked up from reference TRBV2 and TRBJ1-2, is EPEVTQTPSHQVTQMGQEVILRCVPISNHLYFYWYRQILGQKVEFLVSFYNNEISEKSEIFDDQFSVERPDGSNFTLKIRSTKLEDSAMYFCASSELSRYGYTFGSGTRLTVV.

This clonotype was picked up a small number of times. CDR3 bases: TGTGCCAGCAGGAGAATGCCGGGACTAGCGGGGGGGCCTGGCGGGGAGCTGTTTTTT. Protein product: CASRRMPGLAGGPGGELFF. V gene TRBV28 combines with J gene TRBJ2-2, with 16 bases matching TRBD2. In germline, CDR1 is MDHEN, CDR2 SYDVKM. After removal of 6 bases from V and 7 bases from J, the junction contained 14 bases not matched to a gene. The CDR3 spans 19 residues.

This clonotype was counted a few times. This chain links TRBV27 with TRBJ2-1; D not certain. In germline, CDR1 is MNHEY, CDR2 SMNVEV (reference sequence). CDR3 length: 13 amino acids. The V end lost 3 bases, the J end lost 6 bases, and 9 bases lay between the germline ends. This CDR3 reads CASSFSGVNEQFF. DNA for the CDR3: TGTGCCAGCAGTTTCAGTGGGGTCAATGAGCAGTTCTTC.